The clone carrying this TCR beta chain was observed a handful of times. Using RNA transcripts, the TCR beta CDR3 regions were amplified. After a first-round RT-PCR with HTBI primers, a second-round multiplex PCR was run. In TCRdb, the multiplex PCR reads were re-called with MiXCR into one record per CDR3 protein. In the table there are some 1.1 million distinct CDR3 sequences, 36% of which are singletons. These data come from a study of Graves' ophthalmopathy and Graves' hyperthyroidism. CDR1 and CDR2 (germline): MNHNY, SVGAGI (reference sequence). This CDR3 spans 15 amino acids. V lost 0 bases to trimming and J lost 3 bases, with 9 bases between them. Diagnosis relied on clinical symptoms, serum thyroxine, TRAb, thyroid ultrasound and orbital computed tomography.

The sequenced sample was peripheral blood or thyroid tissue (not recorded which). V and J are TRBV6-6 and TRBJ1-5; D gene ambiguous. The origin of this receptor is an adult man with Graves' hyperthyroidism. CDR3 coding DNA: TGTGCCAGCAGTTACTCTCGGGCCTCCAATCAGCCCCAGCATTTT. Amino acids: CASSYSRASNQPQHF.